A single sample is the source of the 16 T cell receptor beta chains below, sequenced in a study of cytomegalovirus exposure and HLA in healthy donors. The protocol was immunoSEQ multiplex PCR, while the TCRdb copy is restricted to in-frame clones and leaves out a portion. The sample shows approximately 300,000 clones, about nine tenths of them seen only once. The sequencing sample was made of PBMCs. These receptors were collected from a woman in her twenties or thirties in good health and CMV-seropositive.

This chain uses TRBV10-3 with TRBJ2-1; the match to TRBD2 covers 13 bases. CDR1 ENHRY and CDR2 SYGVKD come from the germline V gene. The CDR3 is 20 amino acids. Trimming cost V 0 bases and J 6 bases; bases outside gene matches: 14. CDR3 residues: CAISESGTSGRAGQPNEQFF. The DNA for the CDR3 is TGTGCCATCAGTGAGTCGGGTACTAGCGGGAGGGCCGGGCAACCCAATGAGCAGTTCTTC.

CDR3 region: CASGGSSYNSPLHF. The CDR3, as DNA: TGTGCCAGCGGGGGGAGCTCCTATAATTCACCCCTCCACTTT. The rearrangement uses TRBV2 and TRBJ1-6, with D possibly matching TRBD1 (5 bases). CDR1 is SNHLY and CDR2 is FYNNEI in the germline V gene. Trimming took off 8 bases at V and 0 bases at J, with 8 bases between the two ends. CDR3 length: 14 residues.

The rearrangement links TRBV6-1 to TRBJ1-1; no reliable D call. V was trimmed by 3 bases and J by 9 bases, leaving 8 bases between them. In germline, CDR1 is MNHNS, CDR2 SASEGT. CDR3 length: 11 residues. Here the CDR3 reads CASSDWSKAFF. CDR3 sequence (DNA): TGTGCCAGCAGTGACTGGAGTAAAGCTTTCTTT.

This chain connects TRBV4-3 to TRBJ1-4, with 8 bases fitting TRBD1. J lost 8 bases, V lost 1 base, and 6 bases had no gene match. CDR3 size: 15 residues. CDR1 and CDR2 (germline): LGHNA, YSLEER. CDR3 sequence reads: CASSQGQGAGEKLFF. DNA for the CDR3: TGCGCCAGCAGCCAAGGGCAGGGGGCAGGAGAAAAACTGTTTTTT.

This chain uses TRBV9 with TRBJ2-2; 8 bases are a match to TRBD2. With V trimmed by 3 bases and J by 5 bases, 9 bases remained unmatched. CDR1 and CDR2 (germline): SGDLS, YYNGEE. The CDR3 length is 16 residues. CDR3 bases: TGTGCCAGCAGCGACCCTAGCGGGCCCGGGACCGGGGAGCTGTTTTTT. This codes for CASSDPSGPGTGELFF. Supplemented by reference TRBV9 and TRBJ2-2, the full variable domain reads DSGVTQTPKHLITATGQRVTLRCSPRSGDLSVYWYQQSLDQGLQFLIQYYNGEERAKGNILERFSAQQFPDLHSELNLSSLELGDSALYFCASSDPSGPGTGELFFGEGSRLTVL.

The count of this clone is one. This chain links TRBV5-6 with TRBJ1-1; 7 bases line up with TRBD1. This CDR3 is built from 15 residues. Germline loops: CDR1 SGHDT, CDR2 YYEEEE. The J segment lost 5 bases and the V segment lost 4 bases, leaving 11 bases of the junction unmatched. This CDR3 reads CASSAPRGSRTEAFF. The CDR3 DNA follows: TGTGCCAGCAGCGCCCCCAGGGGGTCGCGGACTGAAGCTTTCTTT. The full variable domain, in which reference TRBV5-6 and TRBJ1-1 provide the parts outside the CDR3, is DAGVTQSPTHLIKTRGQQVTLRCSPKSGHDTVSWYQQALGQGPQFIFQYYEEEERQRGNFPDRFSGHQFPNYSSELNVNALLLGDSALYLCASSAPRGSRTEAFFGQGTRLTVV.

As to this clone: This sample also contains other DNA sequences that code for the same CDR3. The chain combines TRBV9 with TRBJ2-3, with TRBD2 matching over 9 bases. V lost 0 bases and J lost 1; bases outside the gene matches: 3. The CDR3 contains 16 residues. The germline CDR1 and CDR2 sequences are SGDLS and YYNGEE. CDR3 sequence: CASSVVASGGTDTQYF. In DNA, the CDR3 is TGTGCCAGCAGCGTAGTGGCTAGCGGGGGCACAGATACGCAGTATTTT.

The CDR3 region is CASSLRETGMAQYF. DNA for the CDR3: TGTGCCAGCAGTTTGCGGGAAACGGGGATGGCCCAGTACTTC. The genes are TRBV27 and TRBJ2-5; perhaps TRBD2 as D (6 bases). The CDR3 sequence is 14 residues long. The germline V gene has CDR1 MNHEY and CDR2 SMNVEV (reference sequence). The ends were cut back, 3 bases at V and 9 bases at J, with 17 bases in the middle.

The V gene is TRBV2, the J gene TRBJ2-1; D call uncertain. Trimming cost V 0 bases and J 7 bases, with 13 bases left between them. The CDR3 has 15 amino acids. CDR1 SNHLY and CDR2 FYNNEI come from the germline V gene. The CDR3 protein is CASSEARNLGNEQFF. The DNA of the CDR3 is TGTGCCAGCAGTGAAGCCCGAAACCTTGGGAATGAGCAGTTCTTC.

The CDR3 sequence: CASSLVASRGEEKLFF. CDR3 sequence (DNA): TGCGCCAGCAGCTTGGTAGCCAGCAGGGGGGAGGAAAAACTGTTTTTT. The gene calls are TRBV5-1 and TRBJ1-4; TRBD1 agrees at 7 bases. The V gene end was trimmed by 0 bases and the J gene end by 8 bases; junction bases not matched to a gene: 10. The CDR3 length is 16 residues. CDR1 SGHRS and CDR2 YFSETQ come from the germline V gene.

The chain recombines TRBV27 with TRBJ2-3; 11 bases are a match to TRBD2. V dropped 6 bases and J dropped 6; count of bases not matched to a gene: 11. This CDR3 spans 16 amino acids. Per germline, CDR1 MNHEY and CDR2 SMNVEV (reference sequence). As DNA, the CDR3 is TGTGCCAGCAGAGATCTAGCGGGAGGAGGGGTTGATACGCAGTATTTT. This encodes CASRDLAGGGVDTQYF.

The rearrangement uses TRBV6-1 and TRBJ1-2; TRBD1 matches at 7 bases. J lost 4 bases, V lost 5 bases, and 7 bases had no gene match. Germline lookup yields CDR1 MNHNS and CDR2 SASEGT. The CDR3 consists of 14 residues. This CDR3 reads CASSSGQEAYGYTF. As DNA, the CDR3 is TGTGCCAGCAGTTCCGGACAGGAAGCCTATGGCTACACCTTC.

The chain employs TRBV6-5 and TRBJ2-3; no clear D gene. This CDR3 has 14 amino acids. Germline loops: CDR1 MNHEY, CDR2 SVGAGI. Trimming pared 4 bases from V and 1 base from J, leaving 9 bases between. The CDR3 DNA reads TGTGCCAGCAGTTTGGACGATCGCACAGATACGCAGTATTTT. Its translation: CASSLDDRTDTQYF.

The rearrangement links TRBV4-2 to TRBJ2-3; TRBD2 aligns across 13 bases. Germline-derived CDR1 and CDR2 are LGHNA and YNFKEQ. J lost 7 bases, V lost 0 bases, and 10 bases had no gene match. The CDR3 consists of 18 residues. The CDR3 loop is CASSQDDPGLAGINTQYF. The DNA of the CDR3 is TGTGCCAGCAGCCAAGATGATCCGGGACTAGCGGGAATAAATACGCAGTATTTT.

The chain recombines TRBV11-3 with TRBJ2-1, with TRBD2 identical over 13 bases. Germline-derived CDR1 and CDR2 are SGHNT and YENEEA. The CDR3 sequence is 18 residues long. With V trimmed by 5 bases and J by 4 bases, 11 bases remained unmatched. For the CDR3, the DNA is TGTGCCAGCAGCCCCAAACTAGCGGGAGGGGCAAATTACAATGAGCAGTTCTTC. This gives the protein CASSPKLAGGANYNEQFF.

This chain joins TRBV6-1 and TRBJ1-5; TRBD1 is a possible D gene (6 bases). Looked up from germline, CDR1 is MNHNS and CDR2 is SASEGT. The CDR3 length is 14 residues. V lost 7 bases, J lost 5 bases, and 15 bases lay in between. CDR3 DNA sequence: TGTGCCAGCACCCTTCCAGGGGATGATCAGCCCCAGCATTTT. Translated, it gives CASTLPGDDQPQHF.